This TCR beta chain was profiled in a study of CD8 T cell repertoires and HIV-1 epitope variants. At the level of the study: An uncultured baseline aliquot held 1M T cells.

Comments on this clone: Its antigen is unidentified.

The CDR3 sequence is 14 residues long. CDR1 and CDR2 (germline): SGHDT, YYEEEE. V gave up 2 bases and J gave up 0 bases, with 9 bases separating them. Clones were sequenced by immunoSEQ multiplex PCR, and TCRdb holds only the in-frame ones, with some missing. Among some 5,000 clones listed, about 70% were seen once. Input material: cultured CD8+ T cells derived from PBMCs. The chain recombines TRBV5-6 with TRBJ2-7, with D uncertain. This receptor was obtained from a male donor with HIV. CDR3 bases: TGTGCCAGCAGCTTCATCCACAGCTCCTACGAGCAGTACTTC. The encoded protein is CASSFIHSSYEQYF. The variable domain in full, completed from reference TRBV5-6 and TRBJ2-7, reads DAGVTQSPTHLIKTRGQQVTLRCSPKSGHDTVSWYQQALGQGPQFIFQYYEEEERQRGNFPDRFSGHQFPNYSSELNVNALLLGDSALYLCASSFIHSSYEQYFGPGTRLTVT.